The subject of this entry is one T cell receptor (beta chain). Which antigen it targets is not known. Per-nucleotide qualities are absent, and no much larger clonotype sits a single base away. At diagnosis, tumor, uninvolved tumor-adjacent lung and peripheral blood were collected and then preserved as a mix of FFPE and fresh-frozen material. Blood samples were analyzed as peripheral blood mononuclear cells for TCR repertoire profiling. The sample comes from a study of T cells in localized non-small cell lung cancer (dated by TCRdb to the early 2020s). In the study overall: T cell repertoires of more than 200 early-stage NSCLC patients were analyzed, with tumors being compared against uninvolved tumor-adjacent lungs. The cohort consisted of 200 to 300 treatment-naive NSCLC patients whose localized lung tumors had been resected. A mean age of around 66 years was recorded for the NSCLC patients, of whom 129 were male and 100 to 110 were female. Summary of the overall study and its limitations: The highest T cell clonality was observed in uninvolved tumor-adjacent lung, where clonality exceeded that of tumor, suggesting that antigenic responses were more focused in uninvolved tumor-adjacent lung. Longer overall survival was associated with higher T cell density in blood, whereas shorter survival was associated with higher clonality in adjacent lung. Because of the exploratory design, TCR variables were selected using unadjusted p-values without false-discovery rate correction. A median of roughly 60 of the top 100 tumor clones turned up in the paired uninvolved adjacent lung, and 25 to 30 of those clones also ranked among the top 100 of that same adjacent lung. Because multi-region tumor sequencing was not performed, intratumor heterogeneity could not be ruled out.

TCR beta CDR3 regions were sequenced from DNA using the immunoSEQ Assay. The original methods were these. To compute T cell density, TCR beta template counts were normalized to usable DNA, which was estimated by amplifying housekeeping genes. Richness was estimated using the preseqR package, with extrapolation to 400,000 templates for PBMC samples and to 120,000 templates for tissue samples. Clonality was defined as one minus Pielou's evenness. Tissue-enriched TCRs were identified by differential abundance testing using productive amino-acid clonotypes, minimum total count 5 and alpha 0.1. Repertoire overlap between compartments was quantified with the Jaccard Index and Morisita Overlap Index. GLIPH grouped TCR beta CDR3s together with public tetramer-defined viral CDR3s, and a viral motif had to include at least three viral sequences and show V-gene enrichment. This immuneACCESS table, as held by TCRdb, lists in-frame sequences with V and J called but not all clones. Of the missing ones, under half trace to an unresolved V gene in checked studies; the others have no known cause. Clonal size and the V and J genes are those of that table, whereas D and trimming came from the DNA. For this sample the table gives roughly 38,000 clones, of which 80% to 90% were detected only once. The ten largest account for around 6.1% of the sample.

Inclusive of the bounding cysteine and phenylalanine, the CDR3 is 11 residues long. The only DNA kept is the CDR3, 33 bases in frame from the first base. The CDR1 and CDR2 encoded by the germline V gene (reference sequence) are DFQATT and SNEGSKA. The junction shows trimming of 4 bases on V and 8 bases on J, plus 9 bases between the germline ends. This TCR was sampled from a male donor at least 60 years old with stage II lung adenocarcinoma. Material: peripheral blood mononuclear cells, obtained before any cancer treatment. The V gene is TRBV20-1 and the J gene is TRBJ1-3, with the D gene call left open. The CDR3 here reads CSAKKTDTIYF. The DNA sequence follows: TGCAGTGCTAAGAAGACGGACACCATATATTTT.